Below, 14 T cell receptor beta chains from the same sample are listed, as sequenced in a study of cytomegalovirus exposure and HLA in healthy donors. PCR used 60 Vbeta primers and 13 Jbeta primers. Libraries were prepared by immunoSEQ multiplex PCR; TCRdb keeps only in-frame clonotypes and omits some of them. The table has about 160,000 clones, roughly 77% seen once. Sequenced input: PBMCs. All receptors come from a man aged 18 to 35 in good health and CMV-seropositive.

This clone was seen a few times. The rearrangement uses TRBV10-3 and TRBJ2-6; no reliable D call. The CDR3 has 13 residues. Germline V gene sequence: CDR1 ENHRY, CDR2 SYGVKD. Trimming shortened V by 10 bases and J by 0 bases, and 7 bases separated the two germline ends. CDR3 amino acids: CATRSSGANVLTF. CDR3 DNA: TGTGCCACTAGGAGCTCTGGGGCCAACGTCCTGACTTTC.

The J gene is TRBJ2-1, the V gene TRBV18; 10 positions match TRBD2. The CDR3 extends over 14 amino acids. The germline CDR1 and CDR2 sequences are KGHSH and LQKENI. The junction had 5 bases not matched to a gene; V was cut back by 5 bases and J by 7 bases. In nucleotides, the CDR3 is TGTGCCAGCTCAACTTTTAGCGGGGGGAATGAGCAGTTCTTC. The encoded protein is CASSTFSGGNEQFF.

CDR3 sequence (DNA): TGTGCCTGGATACCCAGGGGATATGTGAACACTGAAGCTTTCTTT. This codes for CAWIPRGYVNTEAFF. The chain is built from TRBV30 and TRBJ1-1, with TRBD1 as a possible D gene (6 bases). Trimming stripped 4 bases from V and 0 bases from J, with 15 bases between. The CDR3 has 15 residues. The germline gives CDR1 GTSNPN, CDR2 SVGIG (reference sequence).

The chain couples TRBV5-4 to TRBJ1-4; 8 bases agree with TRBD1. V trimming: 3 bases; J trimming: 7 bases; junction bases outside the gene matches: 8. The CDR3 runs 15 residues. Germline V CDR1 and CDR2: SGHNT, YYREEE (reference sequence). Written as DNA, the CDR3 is TGTGCCAGCAGCTCCCAGGGGGCGCCGGGTGAAAAACTGTTTTTT. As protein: CASSSQGAPGEKLFF.

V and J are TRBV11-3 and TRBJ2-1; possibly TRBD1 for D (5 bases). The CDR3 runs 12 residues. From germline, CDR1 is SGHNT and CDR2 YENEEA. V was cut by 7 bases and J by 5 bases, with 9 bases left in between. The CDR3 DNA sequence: TGTGCCAGCACCAGGGATGACAATGAGCAGTTCTTC. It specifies CASTRDDNEQFF.

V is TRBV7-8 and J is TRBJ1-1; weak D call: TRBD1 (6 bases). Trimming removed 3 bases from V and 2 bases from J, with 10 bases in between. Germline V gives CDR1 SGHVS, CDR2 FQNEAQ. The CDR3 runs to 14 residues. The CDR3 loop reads CASSFGQINTEAFF. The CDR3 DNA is TGTGCCAGCAGCTTTGGACAGATAAACACTGAAGCTTTCTTT.

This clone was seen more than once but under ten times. In DNA form, the CDR3 reads TGTGCCAGCAGCCGGGAGGGGCTGCTCAATGAGCAGTTCTTC. It specifies CASSREGLLNEQFF. This chain uses TRBV5-4 with TRBJ2-1; 8 nucleotides line up with TRBD2. The trim removed 4 bases at V and 6 bases at J, leaving 6 bases unmatched. Germline CDR1 SGHNT, CDR2 YYREEE (reference sequence). The CDR3 is 14 amino acids.

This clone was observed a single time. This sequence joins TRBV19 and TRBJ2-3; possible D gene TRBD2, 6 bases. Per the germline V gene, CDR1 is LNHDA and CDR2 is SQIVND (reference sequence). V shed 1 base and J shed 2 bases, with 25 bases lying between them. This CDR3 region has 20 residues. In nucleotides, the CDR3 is TGTGCCAGTAGTATAGCCCTGAGGAGGGTCCCTCTACTTTCCACAGATACGCAGTATTTT. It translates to CASSIALRRVPLLSTDTQYF.

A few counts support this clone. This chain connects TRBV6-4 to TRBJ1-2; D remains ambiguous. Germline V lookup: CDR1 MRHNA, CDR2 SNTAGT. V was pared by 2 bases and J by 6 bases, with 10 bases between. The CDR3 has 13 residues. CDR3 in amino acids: CASSDPGKHGYTF. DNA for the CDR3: TGTGCCAGCAGTGACCCCGGGAAGCATGGCTACACCTTC.

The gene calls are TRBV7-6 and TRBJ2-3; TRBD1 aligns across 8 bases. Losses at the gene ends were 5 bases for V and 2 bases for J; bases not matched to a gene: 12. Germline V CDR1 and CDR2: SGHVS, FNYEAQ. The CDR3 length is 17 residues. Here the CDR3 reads CASSAPQGAENTDTQYF. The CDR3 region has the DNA TGTGCCAGCAGCGCTCCTCAGGGGGCGGAAAACACAGATACGCAGTATTTT.

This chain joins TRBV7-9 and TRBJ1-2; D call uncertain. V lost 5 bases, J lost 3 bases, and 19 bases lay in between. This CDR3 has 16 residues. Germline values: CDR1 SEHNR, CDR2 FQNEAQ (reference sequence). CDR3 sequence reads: CASSNPGRAHDYGYTF. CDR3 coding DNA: TGTGCCAGCAGCAACCCGGGAAGGGCACATGACTATGGCTACACCTTC.

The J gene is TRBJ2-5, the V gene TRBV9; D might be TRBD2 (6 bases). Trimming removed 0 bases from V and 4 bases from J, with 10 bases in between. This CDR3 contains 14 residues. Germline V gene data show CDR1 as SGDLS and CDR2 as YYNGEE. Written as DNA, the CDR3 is TGTGCCAGCAGCGTAGGGGCGGGGCGAGAGACCCAGTACTTC. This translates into CASSVGAGRETQYF.

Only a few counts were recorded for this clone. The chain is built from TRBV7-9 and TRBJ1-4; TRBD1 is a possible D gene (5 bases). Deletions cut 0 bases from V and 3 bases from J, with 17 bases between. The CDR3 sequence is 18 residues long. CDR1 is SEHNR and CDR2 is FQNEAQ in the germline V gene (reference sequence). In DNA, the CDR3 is TGTGCCAGCAGCTTAGCCAGGGTCGGATTCGGTTCTAATGAAAAACTGTTTTTT. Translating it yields CASSLARVGFGSNEKLFF.

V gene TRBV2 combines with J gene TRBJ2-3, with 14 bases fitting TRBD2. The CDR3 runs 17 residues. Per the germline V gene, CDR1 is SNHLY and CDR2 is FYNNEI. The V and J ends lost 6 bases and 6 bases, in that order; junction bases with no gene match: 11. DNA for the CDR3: TGTGCCAGCAGAAAAACCGGGACTAGCGGGGGAAGGGATACGCAGTATTTT. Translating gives CASRKTGTSGGRDTQYF. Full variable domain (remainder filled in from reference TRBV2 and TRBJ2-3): EPEVTQTPSHQVTQMGQEVILRCVPISNHLYFYWYRQILGQKVEFLVSFYNNEISEKSEIFDDQFSVERPDGSNFTLKIRSTKLEDSAMYFCASRKTGTSGGRDTQYFGPGTRLTVL.